This passage covers 21 T cell receptor beta chains from one sample sequenced in a study of cytotoxic CD8 clonotypes in ibrutinib-treated CLL. Libraries were prepared by immunoSEQ multiplex PCR; TCRdb keeps only in-frame clonotypes and omits some of them. The data show approximately 67,000 clones, more than 75% seen once. Specimen: PBMCs, collected at disease progression, from a patient treated with ibrutinib. Receptors were obtained from a human donor with chronic lymphocytic leukemia.

The rearrangement links TRBV6-1 to TRBJ2-7; weak D call: TRBD1 (6 bases). Between the trimmed V and J ends, which lost 8 bases and 1 base, there was a span of 15 bases. Germline loops: CDR1 MNHNS, CDR2 SASEGT. CDR3 length: 14 residues. The CDR3 sequence is CASGDKGASYEQYF. For the CDR3, the DNA is TGTGCCAGCGGGGACAAAGGGGCATCCTACGAGCAGTACTTC.

This clone was counted a single time. The CDR3 DNA sequence: TGTGCCAGCAGCTTCCTCAGACTAGCGGGAGAAGAGACCCAGTACTTC. Its translation: CASSFLRLAGEETQYF. The gene calls are TRBV13 and TRBJ2-5, with 12 bases fitting TRBD2. The CDR3 has 16 amino acids. Germline CDR1 reads PRHDT; CDR2 reads FYEKMQ (reference sequence). V was pared by 3 bases and J by 3 bases, with 5 bases of the junction left unmatched. Based on the CDR3 plus reference TRBV13 and TRBJ2-5, the full variable domain is AAGVIQSPRHLIKEKRETATLKCYPIPRHDTVYWYQQGPGQDPQFLISFYEKMQSDKGSIPDRFSAQQFSDYHSELNMSSLELGDSALYFCASSFLRLAGEETQYFGPGTRLLVL.

CDR3 region: CASSEDPGDLSPLHF. CDR3 DNA: TGCGCCAGCAGTGAGGACCCAGGAGACCTTTCACCCCTCCACTTT. The chain employs TRBV10-1 and TRBJ1-6; no clear D. V lost 2 bases to trimming and J lost 9 bases, with 14 bases between them. Germline V CDR1 and CDR2: WNHNN, SYGVQD (reference sequence). The length of the CDR3 is 15 residues.

This rearrangement joins TRBV7-9 to TRBJ2-3; D ambiguous. The CDR3 has 11 amino acids. V was pared by 6 bases and J by 9 bases, with 10 bases between. In germline, CDR1 is SEHNR, CDR2 FQNEAQ (reference sequence). This CDR3 is CASSLGSTQYF. DNA for the CDR3: TGTGCCAGCAGTCTTGGCTCAACGCAGTATTTT.

The chain carries TRBV2 and TRBJ1-6; 8 nucleotides line up with TRBD1. The germline V gene encodes CDR1 SNHLY and CDR2 FYNNEI. The CDR3 contains 14 residues. V lost 6 bases, J lost 8 bases, and 6 bases stayed unmatched. The CDR3 nucleotides read TGTGCCAGCAGCCGGGACAGGCGCGATTCACCCCTCCACTTT. Translation: CASSRDRRDSPLHF.

The chain is built from TRBV7-9 and TRBJ1-3; D gene ambiguous. Germline-derived CDR1 and CDR2 are SEHNR and FQNEAQ (reference sequence). The CDR3 consists of 14 residues. Trimming took off 2 bases at V and 1 base at J, with 6 bases between the two ends. Written as DNA, the CDR3 is TGTGCCAGCAGCTTATACCCGTCTGGAAACACCATATATTTT. Translating it yields CASSLYPSGNTIYF.

J is TRBJ2-1 and V is TRBV9; 9 nucleotides agree with TRBD2. The CDR3 has 15 amino acids. CDR1 is SGDLS, CDR2 YYNGEE, per germline. V shed 3 bases and J 0 bases; nucleotides not matched to a gene: 1. The DNA of the CDR3 is TGTGCCAGCAGCGAGACTAGCGGCTCCTACAATGAGCAGTTCTTC. This codes for CASSETSGSYNEQFF.

The chain combines TRBV28 with TRBJ1-6, with D unclear. The CDR3 totals 14 residues. Trimming removed 3 bases from V and 7 bases from J, with 10 bases in between. CDR1 and CDR2 from the germline V gene are MDHEN and SYDVKM. The CDR3 spells CASSLRVRNSPLHF. DNA for the CDR3: TGTGCCAGCAGTTTGCGGGTACGGAATTCACCCCTCCACTTT.

The J gene is TRBJ1-5, the V gene TRBV27; D gene ambiguous. Germline assignment: CDR1 MNHEY and CDR2 SMNVEV (reference sequence). The CDR3 is made up of 11 amino acids. V was cut by 8 bases and J by 3 bases, with 5 bases left in between. The CDR3 nucleotides read TGTGCCAGCGGGTACAATCAGCCCCAGCATTTT. It is translated as CASGYNQPQHF.

This clone has a single count. V usage is TRBV7-3 and J usage is TRBJ2-1, with D hard to call. With 2 bases removed from V and 0 bases from J, the gap between germline ends came to 8 bases. In germline, CDR1 is SGHTA, CDR2 FQGTGA. The CDR3 sequence is 15 residues long. CDR3 nucleotide sequence: TGTGCCAGCAGCTTAGTCCCGAGCTCCTACAATGAGCAGTTCTTC. It codes for CASSLVPSSYNEQFF.

This clone was seen once. J is TRBJ2-7 and V is TRBV7-9; D gene uncertain. Per germline, CDR1 SEHNR and CDR2 FQNEAQ (reference sequence). The CDR3 contains 15 residues. Trimming pared 1 base from V and 0 bases from J, leaving 10 bases between. The CDR3 protein is CASSLGGYDSYEQYF. The CDR3 DNA reads as TGTGCCAGCAGCTTAGGAGGCTATGACTCCTACGAGCAGTACTTC.

J is TRBJ2-6 and V is TRBV9; D is unclear. V lost 5 bases and J 2 bases, leaving 11 bases between the germline ends. This CDR3 comprises 15 residues. CDR1 and CDR2 from the germline V gene are SGDLS and YYNGEE. The CDR3: CASSRTPAGANVLTF. As DNA, the CDR3 is TGTGCCAGCAGTCGGACGCCCGCTGGGGCCAACGTCCTGACTTTC. The full variable domain, rest sourced from reference TRBV9 and TRBJ2-6, is DSGVTQTPKHLITATGQRVTLRCSPRSGDLSVYWYQQSLDQGLQFLIQYYNGEERAKGNILERFSAQQFPDLHSELNLSSLELGDSALYFCASSRTPAGANVLTFGAGSRLTVL.

The DNA for the CDR3 is TGTGCCAGCTCACCACCGGGGGGACAGGGATCTAATTCACCCCTCCACTTT. Its protein is CASSPPGGQGSNSPLHF. The rearrangement links TRBV18 to TRBJ1-6, with 9 bases identical to TRBD1. Trimming took 0 bases from V and 6 from J; bases not matched to a gene: 6. The germline CDR1 and CDR2 sequences are KGHSH and LQKENI. This CDR3 spans 17 amino acids.

This rearrangement joins TRBV30 to TRBJ1-4; tentative D call: TRBD1 (6 bases). This CDR3 region has 13 residues. Germline V gene lookup returns CDR1 GTSNPN and CDR2 SVGIG (reference sequence). V was cut by 1 base and J by 7 bases, with 10 bases left in between. The CDR3 DNA is TGTGCCTGGAGTGCCCGGGGGGCTGAAAAACTGTTTTTT. Its translation is CAWSARGAEKLFF.

DNA of the CDR3: TGTGCCACCAGCGGCTGGGCCGGGGCTCGCCGAGAGACCCAGTACTTC. This sequence encodes CATSGWAGARRETQYF. The chain carries TRBV15 and TRBJ2-5; either TRBD1 or TRBD2 may fit D (5 bases each). Trimming stripped 5 bases from V and 4 bases from J, with 20 bases between. This CDR3 spans 16 amino acids. Germline CDR1 and CDR2: LNHNV and YYDKDF (reference sequence).

This clone has more than one count but fewer than ten. The chain links TRBV4-1 to TRBJ1-1, with D hard to call. This CDR3 region has 13 residues. V lost 0 bases to trimming and J lost 5 bases, with 7 bases between them. CDR1 and CDR2 (germline): MGHRA, YSYEKL. For the CDR3, the DNA is TGCGCCAGCAGCCAAGATCTCCGGACTGAAGCTTTCTTT. Its protein product is CASSQDLRTEAFF.

The chain carries TRBV12-5 and TRBJ2-7; 8 bases agree with TRBD2. With 7 bases clipped from V and 7 bases from J, the junction kept 15 bases outside the gene matches. The CDR3 spans 15 residues. CDR1 is LGHNT and CDR2 is FRNRAP in the germline V gene. CDR3 in amino acids: CASVPPTGGPREQYF. The CDR3 DNA reads TGTGCTAGTGTTCCCCCCACGGGAGGGCCACGGGAGCAGTACTTC.

This clone was recorded a few times. The chain recombines TRBV6-5 with TRBJ2-2; no reliable D call. Germline lookup yields CDR1 MNHEY and CDR2 SVGAGI. The CDR3 has 14 amino acids. Trimming stripped 5 bases from V and 3 bases from J, with 10 bases between. CDR3 sequence (DNA): TGTGCCAGCAGTACCCCAGGCTACACCGGGGAGCTGTTTTTT. Encoded protein: CASSTPGYTGELFF.

This clone occurred once. V and J are TRBV11-2 and TRBJ2-5; no definite D call. Trimming took 1 base from V and 4 from J, leaving 10 bases between them. Germline values: CDR1 SGHAT, CDR2 FQNNGV. The CDR3 spans 14 residues. CDR3 amino acids: CASSLVSGGETQYF. In DNA, the CDR3 is TGTGCCAGCAGCTTAGTGTCAGGTGGAGAGACCCAGTACTTC.

CDR3 sequence reads: CASRSGETQYF. CDR3 nucleotides: TGTGCCAGCAGATCGGGAGAGACCCAGTACTTC. J is TRBJ2-5 and V is TRBV6-1; D is undetermined. The CDR3 runs 11 residues. Germline assignment: CDR1 MNHNS and CDR2 SASEGT. The V and J ends lost 6 bases and 4 bases respectively, with 6 bases between them.

The chain employs TRBV6-5 and TRBJ1-5; tentatively, D is TRBD1 (5 bases). Trimming removed 4 bases from V and 4 bases from J, with 8 bases in between. The germline CDR1 and CDR2 sequences are MNHEY and SVGAGI. The CDR3 runs 13 residues. The CDR3 DNA follows: TGTGCCAGCAGTTCAGGGAAGAATCAGCCCCAGCATTTT. It specifies CASSSGKNQPQHF.